What follows is one T cell receptor (beta chain) and its context. Its cognate antigen is unknown. J gave up 6 bases and V 5 bases, and 10 bases lay outside the gene matches. CDR1 and CDR2 from the germline V gene are SQVTM and ANQGSEA. This CDR3 has 14 residues. Splitting of CD4+ cells produced CD45RA+ naive and CD45RA-negative memory subsets. This record comes from a study of shared clonotypes between healthy human individuals. Study results and caveats: How much donors shared clonotypes was expected to be affected by sequencing depth.

Each subset's genomic DNA was split evenly across several immunoSEQ plates. TCRdb keeps only in-frame clones here, not all; method: immunoSEQ multiplex PCR. Of about 1.5 million clones listed, 95% to 99% are singletons. The sequenced sample was naive CD4+ T cells sorted from blood. The sample's subset: CD45RA+ positively selected. V gene TRBV29-1 combines with J gene TRBJ2-7, with 10 bases matching TRBD2. This clonotype was sampled from a man younger than 45 in good health. As DNA, the CDR3 is TGCAGCGTTATGGGTCAGCGGGAGGGCGGCGAGCAGTACTTC. Its translation: CSVMGQREGGEQYF.